These T cell receptor beta chains were read from a single sample in a study of blood T cell repertoires in COVID-19. Using immunoSEQ multiplex PCR, the repertoire was profiled, and TCRdb retains in-frame clones only, with some absent. The sample holds 150,000 to 200,000 clones; 90% to 95% are singletons and the top ten take about 4.5%. Input material: peripheral blood. The receptors were sampled from a woman aged 45-60 years with acute or convalescent COVID-19. Both conserved end residues are part of each CDR3.

j_call v_call cdr3_aa
TRBJ1-3 TRBV28 CASSEMNTIYF
TRBJ2-3 TRBV18 CASSPQFLAGGLTDTQYF
TRBJ2-5 TRBV7-6 CASSLGHRAGETQYF
TRBJ2-2 TRBV7-9 CASSDRGITGELFF
TRBJ2-1 TRBV24-1 CATSDSPRPSGHNEQFF
TRBJ2-1 TRBV9 CASSVANSGRNNEQFF
TRBJ2-5 TRBV6-1 CASSEETLRTGQETQYF
TRBJ1-1 TRBV28 CASRTGFTEAFF
TRBJ1-4 TRBV28 CASSLSGPNEKLFF
TRBJ2-1 TRBV12-5 CASGLNRANEQFF
TRBJ1-5 TRBV30 CAWSYRGLMAQHF
TRBJ1-5 TRBV4-1 CASSQGLGEPQHF
TRBJ1-2 TRBV7-9 CASSSPMIIDYGYTF
TRBJ2-5 TRBV24-1 CATSDFAETQYF
TRBJ1-4 TRBV7-9 CASMGDREKLFF
TRBJ1-2 TRBV30 CAWLGQGNYGYTF
TRBJ2-5 TRBV18 CASSPRGGHERDQYF
TRBJ1-3 TRBV14 CASSLRTGLSGNTIYF
TRBJ1-2 TRBV11-2 CASRTAFRNSLHTF
TRBJ1-5 TRBV18 CASSPEMTNQPQHF
TRBJ2-3 TRBV6-1 CASSVTDRPATDTQYF
TRBJ1-3 TRBV18 CASSLRIREDTIYF
TRBJ1-2 TRBV25-1 CASSEFLSQGDGYTF
TRBJ1-1 TRBV10-3 CAISESGGNTEAFF
TRBJ1-1 TRBV25-1 CASSESSGGPTEAFF
TRBJ2-7 TRBV20-1 CSAKGRYEQYF
TRBJ1-2 TRBV20-1 CSAHRAEGYTF
TRBJ1-1 TRBV28 CASSPRLAWNTEAFF
TRBJ2-3 TRBV6-2/TRBV6-3 CASSTNLAGGVTDTQYF
TRBJ2-1 TRBV12-2 CASRLGGGTHNEQFF
TRBJ1-2 TRBV5-4 CASSRDQGAPYGYTF
TRBJ1-1 TRBV4-1 CASSQVWGPQMNTEAFF
TRBJ1-6 TRBV5-5 CASRPTGTGNSPLHF